These 32 T cell receptor beta chains share one sample of origin, sequenced in a study of shared clonotypes between healthy human individuals. Libraries were prepared by immunoSEQ multiplex PCR; TCRdb keeps only in-frame clonotypes and omits some of them. The table includes approximately 1.9 million clones, around 93% detected once. In the naive CD8 group, cells lacked CD45RO and were positively selected for CCR7, so terminally differentiated effector memory CD45RA+ cells were left out. The sample comprised naive CD8+ T cells from PBMCs. Receptors were obtained from a man between 18 and 29 years old in good health. Some clones in this sample may be carry-over from other donors' samples.

This chain links TRBV2 with TRBJ1-3; D call uncertain. Looked up from germline, CDR1 is SNHLY and CDR2 is FYNNEI. V lost 2 bases and J 0 bases, leaving 8 bases between the germline ends. The CDR3 is made up of 15 amino acids. CDR3 nucleotide sequence: TGTGCCAGCAGTGAACTATCCTACTCTGGAAACACCATATATTTT. It translates to CASSELSYSGNTIYF. The full variable domain, its missing parts supplied by reference TRBV2 and TRBJ1-3, is EPEVTQTPSHQVTQMGQEVILRCVPISNHLYFYWYRQILGQKVEFLVSFYNNEISEKSEIFDDQFSVERPDGSNFTLKIRSTKLEDSAMYFCASSELSYSGNTIYFGEGSWLTVV.

The chain links TRBV27 to TRBJ2-2, with D possibly being TRBD2 (5 bases). Germline CDR1 MNHEY, CDR2 SMNVEV (reference sequence). Trimming stripped 5 bases from V and 5 bases from J, with 9 bases between. The CDR3 has 13 amino acids. The CDR3 DNA follows: TGTGCCAGCAGTCCGGACTTGACCGGGGAGCTGTTTTTT. Its translation: CASSPDLTGELFF.

The chain is built from TRBV6-5 and TRBJ2-7, with 10 bases lining up with TRBD2. Per germline, CDR1 MNHEY and CDR2 SVGAGI. V lost 2 bases and J lost 2; bases outside the gene matches: 6. The CDR3 has 16 residues. In DNA form, the CDR3 reads TGTGCCAGCAGTTACGGTCTAGCGGGAGAGACCTACGAGCAGTACTTC. It translates to CASSYGLAGETYEQYF.

This chain links TRBV10-3 with TRBJ2-3; 13 positions match TRBD2. Germline-derived CDR1 and CDR2 are ENHRY and SYGVKD. V gave up 0 bases and J gave up 5 bases; unmatched junction bases: 2. The CDR3 sequence is 16 residues long. In DNA form, the CDR3 reads TGTGCCATCAGTGAGTCGCGGACTAGCGGGGGAGATACGCAGTATTTT. Translation gives CAISESRTSGGDTQYF.

V gene TRBV10-3 combines with J gene TRBJ2-1; D remains unclear. V was shortened by 3 bases and J by 6 bases, with 3 bases between the two germline ends. CDR3 length equals 11 residues. Germline V CDR1 and CDR2: ENHRY, SYGVKD. The CDR3 sequence: CAISEVNEQFF. For the CDR3, the DNA is TGTGCCATCAGTGAAGTCAATGAGCAGTTCTTC.

The chain couples TRBV5-1 to TRBJ2-3; D is unclear. V was cut by 3 bases and J by 0 bases, with 11 bases left in between. Germline-derived CDR1 and CDR2 are SGHRS and YFSETQ. The CDR3 sequence is 15 residues long. Written as DNA, the CDR3 is TGCGCCAGCAGCTGGACGGCCACTAGCACAGATACGCAGTATTTT. Residues: CASSWTATSTDTQYF.

To note about this clone: At one boundary the junction diverges from the germline segment, which might be a read error. The chain recombines TRBV11-2 with TRBJ1-2; TRBD1 is a possible D gene (5 bases). Germline loops: CDR1 SGHAT, CDR2 FQNNGV. The CDR3 spans 11 residues. CDR3 in amino acids: CASSQGPQTHF. The CDR3 DNA reads as TGTGCCAGCAGCCAGGGACCCCAAACTCACTTC.

This clone came up a few times. Additional DNA sequences in this sample encode the identical CDR3. The chain uses TRBV9 and TRBJ2-3; 10 nucleotides agree with TRBD2. This CDR3 comprises 16 residues. J gave up 3 bases and V 0 bases, and 4 bases lay outside the gene matches. The germline V gene has CDR1 SGDLS and CDR2 YYNGEE. CDR3 coding DNA: TGTGCCAGCAGCGTAGGAGCGGGAGGGCCGACAGATACGCAGTATTTT. It translates to CASSVGAGGPTDTQYF.

The rearrangement uses TRBV7-8 and TRBJ2-3; TRBD2 matches at 8 bases. The CDR3 length is 16 residues. CDR1 and CDR2 (germline): SGHVS, FQNEAQ. Trimming took 2 bases from V and 2 from J; bases not matched to a gene: 6. CDR3 nucleotides: TGTGCCAGCAGCTTAATAGCGGGATTGCCCACAGATACGCAGTATTTT. Protein sequence: CASSLIAGLPTDTQYF.

J is TRBJ1-5 and V is TRBV4-1, with D tentatively TRBD1 (5 bases). Germline V CDR1 and CDR2: MGHRA, YSYEKL. Trimming removed 0 bases from V and 10 bases from J, with 25 bases in between. The CDR3 is made up of 18 amino acids. The CDR3 here is CASSQEAAGTRLQGPQHF. The CDR3 DNA is TGCGCCAGCAGCCAAGAAGCCGCCGGGACTCGCCTCCAGGGTCCCCAGCATTTT.

On this clone itself: The same CDR3 can be traced to other DNA sequences in this sample. The rearrangement uses TRBV6-5 and TRBJ2-1; D remains ambiguous. This CDR3 contains 12 residues. Trimming removed 1 base at V and 6 bases at J, with 4 bases between. Germline-derived CDR1 and CDR2 are MNHEY and SVGAGI. The CDR3 DNA follows: TGTGCCAGCAGTTACTTGGGCAATGAGCAGTTCTTC. It yields the protein CASSYLGNEQFF.

Only one count was recorded for this clone. The V gene is TRBV11-3, the J gene TRBJ1-2; D is unclear. Trimming removed 6 bases at V and 4 bases at J, with 27 bases between. Per germline, CDR1 SGHNT and CDR2 YENEEA. The CDR3 totals 18 residues. CDR3 coding DNA: TGTGCCAGCAGTCGCCCTACAAGACATCTCCGGTCGACCTATGGCTACACCTTC. Translation: CASSRPTRHLRSTYGYTF.

This chain uses TRBV28 with TRBJ1-3; maybe TRBD1 (5 bases). Trimming removed 1 base at V and 4 bases at J, with 11 bases between. The germline V gene has CDR1 MDHEN and CDR2 SYDVKM. The CDR3 extends over 15 amino acids. The CDR3 DNA follows: TGTGCCAGCAGTTTATCAGGGCAAGGCGGAAACACCATATATTTT. Its translation: CASSLSGQGGNTIYF.

The chain uses TRBV5-1 and TRBJ2-3, with a tentative D call TRBD2 (7 bases). The CDR3 contains 15 residues. Germline V gives CDR1 SGHRS, CDR2 YFSETQ. V was trimmed by 4 bases and J by 4 bases, leaving 16 bases between them. CDR3 loop: CASSHGAGGPDTQYF. CDR3 coding DNA: TGCGCCAGCAGCCACGGCGCCGGGGGGCCAGATACGCAGTATTTT.

The chain joins TRBV27 to TRBJ2-1, with 10 bases fitting TRBD1. The CDR3 is made up of 15 amino acids. Germline CDR1 reads MNHEY; CDR2 reads SMNVEV (reference sequence). V lost 2 bases to trimming and J lost 5 bases; unmatched junction nucleotides: 3. CDR3 region: CASSLTGTGDNEQFF. DNA for the CDR3: TGTGCCAGCAGTTTAACGGGGACAGGGGACAATGAGCAGTTCTTC.

V usage is TRBV7-6 and J usage is TRBJ2-2; a weak D match, TRBD2 (5 bases). Trimming shortened V by 5 bases and J by 0 bases, and 19 bases separated the two germline ends. In germline, CDR1 is SGHVS, CDR2 FNYEAQ. The CDR3 extends over 18 amino acids. This CDR3 reads CASSQRTLPFSNTGELFF. Here the CDR3 DNA reads TGTGCCAGCAGCCAACGGACTTTACCCTTTTCGAACACCGGGGAGCTGTTTTTT.

The CDR3 loop reads CSCYVGVRGEQFF. CDR3 in DNA: TGCAGCTGCTATGTGGGGGTCCGGGGTGAGCAGTTCTTC. The chain joins TRBV29-1 to TRBJ2-1; D may correspond to TRBD1 or TRBD2 (5 bases each). This CDR3 is 13 amino acids long. V was trimmed by 8 bases and J by 9 bases, leaving 20 bases between them. CDR1 SQVTM and CDR2 ANQGSEA come from the germline V gene.

The rearrangement uses TRBV6-1 and TRBJ1-5; the D gene is possibly TRBD1 (5 bases). Germline V gene sequence: CDR1 MNHNS, CDR2 SASEGT. Deletions cut 1 base from V and 11 bases from J, with 12 bases between. The CDR3 runs 13 residues. The CDR3 region has the DNA TGTGCCAGCAGTGAAGGGGGGAGGTTGGCCCAGCATTTT. Encoded protein: CASSEGGRLAQHF.

This chain joins TRBV29-1 and TRBJ2-7, with a tentative D call TRBD2 (5 bases). Germline assignment: CDR1 SQVTM and CDR2 ANQGSEA. The CDR3 consists of 11 residues. Trimming took 6 bases from V and 3 from J, leaving 9 bases between them. DNA of the CDR3: TGCAGCGTGACACGGGGCTACGAGCAGTACTTC. Residues: CSVTRGYEQYF.

This sequence joins TRBV7-6 and TRBJ2-1; 7 bases line up with TRBD1. In germline, CDR1 is SGHVS, CDR2 FNYEAQ. The CDR3 is made up of 15 amino acids. V gave up 5 bases and J gave up 3 bases; unmatched junction bases: 7. The chain's CDR3 is CASSPRDSHYNEQFF. CDR3 sequence (DNA): TGTGCCAGCAGCCCCCGGGACAGTCACTACAATGAGCAGTTCTTC.

This sequence joins TRBV6-5 and TRBJ2-1, with TRBD2 identical over 8 bases. Germline trimming cut 4 bases from V and 5 bases from J; bases unmatched to any gene: 7. The germline CDR1 and CDR2 sequences are MNHEY and SVGAGI. The CDR3 has 15 residues. CDR3 amino acids: CASSSTSGSHNEQFF. As DNA, the CDR3 is TGTGCCAGCAGTTCCACTAGCGGCAGCCACAATGAGCAGTTCTTC.

V gene TRBV9 combines with J gene TRBJ2-7, with TRBD1 as a possible D gene (6 bases). CDR3 length: 15 amino acids. V was clipped by 4 bases and J by 7 bases, with 21 bases between them. From germline, CDR1 is SGDLS and CDR2 YYNGEE. CDR3 region: CASSLRQVGLGEQYF. The CDR3, as DNA: TGTGCCAGCAGCCTAAGACAGGTCGGACTGGGGGAGCAGTACTTC. The full variable domain, its missing parts supplied by reference TRBV9 and TRBJ2-7, is DSGVTQTPKHLITATGQRVTLRCSPRSGDLSVYWYQQSLDQGLQFLIQYYNGEERAKGNILERFSAQQFPDLHSELNLSSLELGDSALYFCASSLRQVGLGEQYFGPGTRLTVT.

The chain has TRBV29-1 and TRBJ1-2, with D possibly being TRBD1 (5 bases). Germline V CDR1 and CDR2: SQVTM, ANQGSEA. This CDR3 spans 17 amino acids. V lost 4 bases and J lost 1, with 22 bases in between. CDR3 amino acids: CSVGMGIGADHNYGYTF. CDR3 bases: TGCAGCGTTGGAATGGGGATCGGGGCAGATCATAACTATGGCTACACCTTC.

In this sample, this clone turned up a few times. The rearrangement links TRBV2 to TRBJ1-2; possibly TRBD1 for D (5 bases). The CDR3 loop spans 13 amino acids. Between the trimmed V and J ends, which lost 6 bases and 2 bases, there was a span of 10 bases. Germline lookup yields CDR1 SNHLY and CDR2 FYNNEI. The CDR3 region has the DNA TGTGCCAGCAGAGTGACAGAGAACTATGGCTACACCTTC. The encoded protein is CASRVTENYGYTF.

The chain recombines TRBV4-2 with TRBJ2-1, with 12 bases identical to TRBD2. J gave up 2 bases and V 4 bases, and 6 bases lay outside the gene matches. Germline V gene sequence: CDR1 LGHNA, CDR2 YNFKEQ. CDR3 size: 17 residues. The CDR3 region has the DNA TGTGCCAGCAGCCCCCGACTAGCGGGGGTACCCTACAATGAGCAGTTCTTC. It codes for CASSPRLAGVPYNEQFF.

The chain joins TRBV27 to TRBJ2-2, with 7 bases lining up with TRBD1. Germline-derived CDR1 and CDR2 are MNHEY and SMNVEV (reference sequence). The CDR3 has 19 residues. The ends lost 3 bases at V and 1 base at J; junction bases unmatched: 14. DNA of the CDR3: TGTGCCAGCAGTTTTCAAACCCCGGACAGGTCCGGGAACACCGGGGAGCTGTTTTTT. Protein: CASSFQTPDRSGNTGELFF.

The chain uses TRBV11-3 and TRBJ2-3, with TRBD1 matching 10 bases. Per the germline V gene, CDR1 is SGHNT and CDR2 is YENEEA. V trimming: 5 bases; J trimming: 0 bases; junction bases outside the gene matches: 14. The CDR3 loop spans 19 amino acids. Here the CDR3 DNA reads TGTGCCAGCAGCGCAGGGACAGGGGCGACCCTCTTAAGCACAGATACGCAGTATTTT. Translation: CASSAGTGATLLSTDTQYF.

This rearrangement joins TRBV6-5 to TRBJ2-5, with 8 bases matching TRBD1. The J segment lost 4 bases and the V segment lost 0 bases, leaving 4 bases of the junction unmatched. This CDR3 spans 15 amino acids. Germline V gene data show CDR1 as MNHEY and CDR2 as SVGAGI. The CDR3 loop is CASSYSRTGIETQYF. CDR3 DNA: TGTGCCAGCAGTTACTCGAGGACAGGGATAGAGACCCAGTACTTC.

The genes are TRBV11-2 and TRBJ2-7, with D perhaps TRBD1 or TRBD2 (5 bases each). Germline V gene lookup returns CDR1 SGHAT and CDR2 FQNNGV. V lost 4 bases and J lost 2, with 24 bases in between. The CDR3 covers 18 residues. The CDR3 reads CASSSRGLQDSSTYEQYF. The DNA of the CDR3 is TGTGCCAGCAGCTCAAGGGGTTTGCAGGACTCTTCCACCTACGAGCAGTACTTC. Full variable domain (missing parts from reference TRBV11-2 and TRBJ2-7): EAGVAQSPRYKIIEKRQSVAFWCNPISGHATLYWYQQILGQGPKLLIQFQNNGVVDDSQLPKDRFSAERLKGVDSTLKIQPAKLEDSAVYLCASSSRGLQDSSTYEQYFGPGTRLTVT.

Remarks on this clone: Distinct nucleotide sequences in the sample also encode this CDR3. The genes are TRBV7-9 and TRBJ2-1, with 8 nucleotides matching TRBD2. The germline V gene encodes CDR1 SEHNR and CDR2 FQNEAQ (reference sequence). Losses at the gene ends were 1 base for V and 3 bases for J; bases not matched to a gene: 2. The CDR3 is made up of 15 amino acids. CDR3 nucleotide sequence: TGTGCCAGCAGCTTAGGACTAGCGAGCTACAATGAGCAGTTCTTC. Encoded protein: CASSLGLASYNEQFF. Full variable domain (rest looked up from reference TRBV7-9 and TRBJ2-1): DTGVSQNPRHKITKRGQNVTFRCDPISEHNRLYWYRQTLGQGPEFLTYFQNEAQLEKSRLLSDRFSAERPKGSFSTLEIQRTEQGDSAMYLCASSLGLASYNEQFFGPGTRLTVL.

This chain joins TRBV6-4 and TRBJ2-1, with 8 positions matching TRBD2. Per germline, CDR1 MRHNA and CDR2 SNTAGT. CDR3 size: 14 residues. The junction had 6 bases not matched to a gene; V was cut back by 4 bases and J by 7 bases. The CDR3 here is CASSAGGSGNEQFF. Written as DNA, the CDR3 is TGTGCCAGCAGTGCGGGAGGGAGTGGTAATGAGCAGTTCTTC.

The chain uses TRBV2 and TRBJ2-7; no definite D call. Germline loops: CDR1 SNHLY, CDR2 FYNNEI. Trimming took 3 bases from V and 5 from J, leaving 14 bases between them. The CDR3 has 14 residues. CDR3 amino acids: CASSDLQLMHEQYF. CDR3 sequence (DNA): TGTGCCAGCAGTGATTTACAGCTTATGCACGAGCAGTACTTC.